This TCR beta chain came from a study of T cell changes during pregnancy in multiple sclerosis. Data came from immunoSEQ multiplex PCR; TCRdb stores just in-frame clones and leaves some out. The data contain tens of thousands of clones, 90% of them singletons. Trimming shortened V by 1 base and J by 3 bases, and 6 bases separated the two germline ends. Germline V CDR1 and CDR2: KGHSH, LQKENI. This CDR3 contains 13 residues. The receptor comes from a female donor in good health, enrolled as a control in a pregnancy study. This chain links TRBV18 with TRBJ2-5; possible D gene TRBD1, 5 bases. The material was peripheral blood, obtained in the first trimester of pregnancy. CDR3 in amino acids: CASSPHRKETQYF. The CDR3 nucleotides read TGTGCCAGCTCACCACACAGGAAAGAGACCCAGTACTTC.